The sequence of this T cell receptor beta chain was determined in a study of siplizumab effects on memory and regulatory T cells. Overall study results and limits: Siplizumab brought about a significant reduction in alloreactive sequences traceable to unstimulated CD4+ memory cells.

After removal of 4 bases from V and 1 base from J, the junction contained 6 bases not matched to a gene. The CDR3 contains 17 residues. Germline V gene lookup returns CDR1 MDHEN and CDR2 SYDVKM. As concerns this clone: Its matching antigen is unknown.

The method was immunoSEQ multiplex PCR; TCRdb's version includes in-frame clones alone and lacks a portion of them. The top ten clones hold 1.5% to 2% of a sample with about 69,000 clones, approximately 88% of them seen once. This TCR was sampled from a human donor in good health. The specimen was Tregs sorted from blood. The chain joins TRBV28 to TRBJ2-3; 12 bases line up with TRBD2. The CDR3 spells CASSSILAGGGTDTQYF. CDR3 nucleotides: TGTGCCAGCAGTTCCATACTAGCGGGAGGAGGCACAGATACGCAGTATTTT. Looking up the rest from reference TRBV28 and TRBJ2-3 gives the full variable domain: DVKVTQSSRYLVKRTGEKVFLECVQDMDHENMFWYRQDPGLGLRLIYFSYDVKMKEKGDIPEGYSVSREKKERFSLILESASTNQTSMYLCASSSILAGGGTDTQYFGPGTRLTVL.